This T cell receptor beta chain emerged from a study of blood T cell repertoires in COVID-19. Background on the study: Spain, Italy and the United States supplied samples that represented acute and convalescent COVID-19. PBMCs, B-cell-depleted T cells, or T cells were the source of the cDNA or gDNA that made up the material.

This CDR3 has 15 residues. Germline assignment: CDR1 SNHLY and CDR2 FYNNEI. Trimming at V came to 3 bases and at J to 3 bases, leaving 2 bases not matched to a gene. The assay was immunoSEQ multiplex PCR, and TCRdb's table has in-frame clones only and misses some. The profile shows about 110,000 clones, about 84% of them singletons. This clone came up once. The receptor was isolated from a woman aged 60-75 years with acute or convalescent COVID-19. This chain links TRBV2 with TRBJ2-3; 11 bases are shared with TRBD2. The sample was peripheral blood. In nucleotides, the CDR3 is TGTGCCAGCAGTGACCTAGCGGGGGGTACAGATACGCAGTATTTT. Translation gives CASSDLAGGTDTQYF.